The 13 T cell receptor beta chains in this list originate from one sample, sequenced in a study of glioma-infiltrating T cells. Amplification of TCR alpha and beta CDR3 regions from RNA used iRepertoire nested multiplex PCR. A single record per CDR3 protein comes from TCRdb applying MiXCR to the multiplex PCR reads. Of some 150,000 distinct CDR3 sequences in the sample, about 39% are singletons; the top ten hold roughly a fifth. Input material: glioma tissue, nonneoplastic brain tissue, or PBMCs (not recorded which). Receptor source: a human donor with low-grade glioma or glioblastoma, undergoing nonglioma brain surgery, or in good health (not recorded which).

This clonotype was counted between two and nine times. This chain connects TRBV15 to TRBJ1-2, with 7 nucleotides matching TRBD1. The CDR3 loop spans 14 amino acids. The V gene end was trimmed by 3 bases and the J gene end by 8 bases; junction bases not matched to a gene: 9. Germline V gene data show CDR1 as LNHNV and CDR2 as YYDKDF (reference sequence). This chain's CDR3 is CATSRATGNSGYTF. The CDR3 DNA is TGTGCCACCAGCAGGGCGACAGGGAATTCGGGCTACACCTTC.

This chain links TRBV7-2 with TRBJ2-5, with TRBD2 identical over 7 bases. CDR3 length equals 13 residues. CDR1 SGHTA and CDR2 FQGNSA come from the germline V gene. Trimming removed 10 bases from V and 6 bases from J; junction bases left unmatched: 11. The CDR3 reads CATHSAGKQTQYF. The CDR3 DNA reads TGTGCCACCCACTCAGCGGGGAAACAGACCCAGTACTTC.

The gene calls are TRBV2 and TRBJ2-4; 10 bases match TRBD2. Germline lookup yields CDR1 SNHLY and CDR2 FYNNEI. The J segment lost 5 bases and the V segment lost 6 bases, leaving 1 base of the junction unmatched. The CDR3 runs to 13 residues. The chain's CDR3 is CASRSGGENIQYF. The CDR3 DNA follows: TGTGCCAGCAGGAGCGGGGGGGAAAACATTCAGTACTTC.

V usage is TRBV7-2 and J usage is TRBJ2-5, with a weak D call TRBD2 (7 bases). Trimming removed 7 bases from V and 3 bases from J, with 21 bases in between. CDR1 SGHTA and CDR2 FQGNSA come from the germline V gene. This CDR3 has 16 amino acids. The CDR3 DNA reads as TGTGCCAGCACCACCGAGGGGGGGGGACCCAAAGAGACCCAGTACTTC. Its translation: CASTTEGGGPKETQYF.

The CDR3, as DNA: TGTGCCAGCAGTATCACCGGACAGGGGGGCGACGAGCAGTACTTC. Encoded protein: CASSITGQGGDEQYF. The chain recombines TRBV6-5 with TRBJ2-7, with TRBD1 identical over 10 bases. From germline, CDR1 is MNHEY and CDR2 SVGAGI. The J segment lost 5 bases and the V segment lost 5 bases, leaving 9 bases of the junction unmatched. This CDR3 is built from 15 residues.

V usage is TRBV19 and J usage is TRBJ2-3; perhaps TRBD2 as D (6 bases). The V end lost 6 bases, the J end lost 7 bases, and 23 bases lay between the germline ends. This CDR3 is 16 amino acids long. Germline loops: CDR1 LNHDA, CDR2 SQIVND (reference sequence). This chain's CDR3 is CASSLMTIGSGNTQYF. The CDR3, as DNA: TGTGCCAGTAGCCTCATGACTATCGGGAGTGGTAATACGCAGTATTTT. Using reference TRBV19 and TRBJ2-3 for the parts outside the CDR3, the full variable domain is DGGITQSPKYLFRKEGQNVTLSCEQNLNHDAMYWYRQDPGQGLRLIYYSQIVNDFQKGDIAEGYSVSREKKESFPLTVTSAQKNPTAFYLCASSLMTIGSGNTQYFGPGTRLTVL.

A note on this clonotype: An end of the junction does not agree with germline; a read error may underlie this. J is TRBJ1-5 and V is TRBV4-2; D remains unclear. Per the germline V gene, CDR1 is LGHNA and CDR2 is YNFKEQ. The CDR3 runs 14 residues. The CDR3 DNA reads TGTGCCAGCAGCCAATATCTGGGCAAACAGCCCCAGCATTTT. Its protein product is CASSQYLGKQPQHF.

This clonotype came up once. The chain recombines TRBV10-3 with TRBJ2-1; 7 bases line up with TRBD2. V lost 7 bases and J lost 9; bases outside the gene matches: 9. Per germline, CDR1 ENHRY and CDR2 SYGVKD. This CDR3 is 13 amino acids long. The CDR3 is CAITRDGGTEQFF. CDR3 DNA: TGTGCCATCACCCGGGACGGGGGGACTGAGCAGTTCTTC.

The gene calls are TRBV12-3 or TRBV12-4 and TRBJ2-1; TRBD2 matches 7 bases. The CDR3 is made up of 16 amino acids. V shed 3 bases, J shed 5 bases, and the junction held 10 bases outside the gene matches. CDR3 bases: TGTGCCAGCAGTTTTTCGTCGGGAGGCCCTGACAATGAGCAGTTCTTC. Its protein product is CASSFSSGGPDNEQFF.

The CDR3 loop reads CASSYSIPRHGGGGAYNSPLHF. The CDR3 DNA sequence: TGTGCCAGCAGTTACTCGATACCCCGACACGGGGGGGGAGGCGCCTATAATTCACCCCTCCACTTT. The chain joins TRBV6-5 to TRBJ1-6, with D perhaps matching TRBD1 (5 bases). This CDR3 is 22 amino acids long. V was pared by 0 bases and J by 2 bases, with 26 bases between. Germline assignment: CDR1 MNHEY and CDR2 SVGAGI.

This clonotype was seen more than once but under ten times. The genes are TRBV27 and TRBJ1-2; D is ambiguous. The V end was cut by 0 bases, the J end by 4 bases, with 12 bases between. The V gene's germline CDR1 is MNHEY and CDR2 SMNVEV (reference sequence). This CDR3 is 15 amino acids long. CDR3 protein: CASSLSSGKTYGYTF. CDR3 nucleotide sequence: TGTGCCAGCAGTTTATCTTCCGGGAAAACCTATGGCTACACCTTC.

V and J are TRBV6-1 and TRBJ2-7, with 10 bases identical to TRBD1. The CDR3 is made up of 14 amino acids. With 6 bases clipped from V and 5 bases from J, the junction kept 7 bases outside the gene matches. The germline V gene has CDR1 MNHNS and CDR2 SASEGT. The CDR3 loop is CASSAGQGFDEQYF. CDR3 nucleotide sequence: TGTGCCAGCAGCGCGGGACAGGGGTTCGACGAGCAGTACTTC.

This clonotype showed up just a few times. The J gene is TRBJ1-2, the V gene TRBV14; 8 bases are shared with TRBD1. J was trimmed by 8 bases and V by 4 bases; bases with no gene match: 6. Per the germline V gene, CDR1 is SGHDN and CDR2 is FVKESK. This CDR3 spans 13 amino acids. The CDR3 DNA is TGTGCCAGCAGCCCGGACAGGGTGAGAGGCTACACCTTC. Translation: CASSPDRVRGYTF.